This is a list of T cell receptor beta chains from one sample in a study of post-analysis software for immune sequencing data. A single record per CDR3 protein comes from TCRdb applying MiXCR to the PCR reads. This repertoire shows just over 250,000 distinct CDR3 sequences, less than 40% found once; its top ten account for around 5%. What was sequenced was blood. All receptors come from a girl between 10 and 17 years old with multiple sclerosis. The CDR3 runs from the conserved cysteine through the conserved F or W. Each record gives: V gene, J gene, CDR3 protein.

V gene: TRBV7-6; J gene: TRBJ1-1; CDR3 protein: CASSFGGTGSLTEAFF
V gene: TRBV5-1; J gene: TRBJ2-1; CDR3 protein: CASSPGTGVYNEQFF
V gene: TRBV5-5; J gene: TRBJ2-5; CDR3 protein: CASSINLPPETQYF
V gene: TRBV5-1; J gene: TRBJ1-4; CDR3 protein: CASSLDATNEKLFF
V gene: TRBV12-3/TRBV12-4; J gene: TRBJ1-1; CDR3 protein: CASSLTGQGATEAFF
V gene: TRBV2; J gene: TRBJ1-6; CDR3 protein: CASSTTGADNSPLHF
V gene: TRBV12-3/TRBV12-4; J gene: TRBJ1-1; CDR3 protein: CASSFLGTEAFF
V gene: TRBV25-1; J gene: TRBJ2-3; CDR3 protein: CASSAGAPTSTDTQYF
V gene: TRBV10-3; J gene: TRBJ2-1; CDR3 protein: CAISGAGVSSYNEQFF
V gene: TRBV7-9; J gene: TRBJ2-7; CDR3 protein: CASSLGTGIEQYF
V gene: TRBV6-1; J gene: TRBJ1-5; CDR3 protein: CASSERIGAGQPQHF
V gene: TRBV5-1; J gene: TRBJ1-2; CDR3 protein: CASSLGDRALQHYGYTF
V gene: TRBV5-6; J gene: TRBJ2-7; CDR3 protein: CASSFISRRSYEQYF
V gene: TRBV7-9; J gene: TRBJ2-3; CDR3 protein: CASSFRGVVTDTQYF
V gene: TRBV7-6; J gene: TRBJ1-1; CDR3 protein: CASSSSRAEAFF
V gene: TRBV5-1; J gene: TRBJ2-2; CDR3 protein: CASSLAPDRGRELFF
V gene: TRBV7-2; J gene: TRBJ2-1; CDR3 protein: CASSLSGDEQFF
V gene: TRBV18; J gene: TRBJ2-1; CDR3 protein: CASSPRQGAGEQFF
V gene: TRBV20-1; J gene: TRBJ2-3; CDR3 protein: CSASAGTGTDTQYF
V gene: TRBV7-2; J gene: TRBJ2-3; CDR3 protein: CASSLDGGFTDTQYF
V gene: TRBV12-3/TRBV12-4; J gene: TRBJ2-3; CDR3 protein: CASTFFDTDTQYF
V gene: TRBV7-2; J gene: TRBJ2-3; CDR3 protein: CASSLAAAWDRGYGTQYF
V gene: TRBV20-1; J gene: TRBJ2-1; CDR3 protein: CSAPPAQGRNEQFF
V gene: TRBV6-5; J gene: TRBJ1-2; CDR3 protein: CASSPGTTWGYTF
V gene: TRBV12-3/TRBV12-4; J gene: TRBJ2-3; CDR3 protein: CASSLTESTDTQYF
V gene: TRBV14; J gene: TRBJ1-2; CDR3 protein: CASSQLTGGCYGYTF
V gene: TRBV29-1; J gene: TRBJ2-7; CDR3 protein: CSVGQGSYEQYF
V gene: TRBV6-6; J gene: TRBJ1-5; CDR3 protein: CASSPGPQPQHF
V gene: TRBV7-2; J gene: TRBJ2-3; CDR3 protein: CASRPGALLSTDTQYF
V gene: TRBV24-1; J gene: TRBJ2-5; CDR3 protein: CATSDSLGGQETQYF
V gene: TRBV11-2; J gene: TRBJ2-1; CDR3 protein: CASSLALYNEQFF
V gene: TRBV12-3/TRBV12-4; J gene: TRBJ2-5; CDR3 protein: CASSKRAGGRETQYF
V gene: TRBV4-1; J gene: TRBJ1-6; CDR3 protein: CASSQGASYNSPLHF
V gene: TRBV27; J gene: TRBJ2-1; CDR3 protein: CASSFGPPGTSEDEQFF
V gene: TRBV10-3; J gene: TRBJ1-5; CDR3 protein: CAIREDSNQPQHF
V gene: TRBV5-1; J gene: -; CDR3 protein: CASSVRVGNEQYF
V gene: TRBV14; J gene: TRBJ2-1; CDR3 protein: CASSPRQGVSWEQFF
V gene: TRBV5-1; J gene: TRBJ2-1; CDR3 protein: CASSFQGYEQFF
V gene: TRBV6-5; J gene: TRBJ2-2; CDR3 protein: CASSYSWGGGTGELFF
V gene: TRBV20-1; J gene: TRBJ2-3; CDR3 protein: CSAIAGGSTDTQYF
V gene: TRBV27; J gene: TRBJ2-1; CDR3 protein: CASSLHPGRIKFF
V gene: TRBV4-1; J gene: TRBJ1-1; CDR3 protein: CASSQEGTRGTEAFF
V gene: TRBV2; J gene: TRBJ2-1; CDR3 protein: CASRTTTTSYNEQFF
V gene: TRBV7-2; J gene: TRBJ2-1; CDR3 protein: CASSLGGPQLAGAHEQFF
V gene: TRBV29-1; J gene: TRBJ1-2; CDR3 protein: CSAGRANYGYTF
V gene: TRBV6-5; J gene: TRBJ2-1; CDR3 protein: CASSRPHRGSYNEQFF